This T cell receptor beta chain was recorded in a study of blood T cell repertoires in COVID-19. Sequencing was performed with immunoSEQ multiplex PCR; in TCRdb, only in-frame clones are kept and a portion is missing. The table shows over 200,000 clones, with 85% occurring only once. Participants' reported clinical history set cohort assignment. The CDR3 spans 15 residues. The germline gives CDR1 SNHLY, CDR2 FYNNEI. The V gene lost 6 bases and the J gene lost 5 bases, with 17 bases spanning the gap. Material: PBMCs or T cells enriched from blood (not recorded which). The receptor's source is a man aged 40-49 years who had recovered from COVID-19. The chain links TRBV2 to TRBJ2-1; D might be TRBD1 (6 bases). The CDR3 loop is CASSKQGLADNEQFF. The CDR3 DNA sequence: TGTGCCAGCAGCAAACAGGGCCTTGCGGACAATGAGCAGTTCTTC.